Shown below are 8 T cell receptor beta chains from a single sample sequenced in a study of OX40 agonist ivuxolimab in advanced cancers. Generated by immunoSEQ multiplex PCR, the TCRdb table keeps only in-frame clones and is missing some. The profile covers almost 20,000 clones, with 83% appearing a single time and around 21% taken by the ten largest. The sample here was CD4+ or CD8+ T cells sorted from blood, taken in a trial of the OX40 agonist ivuxolimab. Source of these receptors: an adult with an advanced solid tumor such as melanoma, head and neck, liver or kidney cancer.

This clone showed up just a few times. The chain joins TRBV7-9 to TRBJ2-5; a possible D gene is TRBD1 (5 bases). Between the trimmed V and J ends, which lost 1 base and 4 bases, there was a span of 7 bases. There are 13 residues in the CDR3. Germline CDR1 is SEHNR and CDR2 is FQNEAQ (reference sequence). The CDR3 reads CASSLGTRETQYF. CDR3 coding DNA: TGTGCCAGCAGCTTAGGGACACGAGAGACCCAGTACTTC.

The CDR3: CASSYGESYEQYF. CDR3 DNA sequence: TGTGCCAGCAGTTACGGGGAATCCTACGAGCAGTACTTC. The chain couples TRBV6-6 to TRBJ2-7; D gene uncertain. CDR3 length: 13 amino acids. V was shortened by 2 bases and J by 1 base, with 6 bases between the two germline ends. In germline, CDR1 is MNHNY, CDR2 SVGAGI (reference sequence).

The chain is built from TRBV7-2 and TRBJ1-1; no clear D gene. The CDR3 consists of 13 residues. The V gene lost 7 bases and the J gene lost 0 bases, with 9 bases spanning the gap. Germline CDR1 SGHTA, CDR2 FQGNSA. The CDR3 region is CASIWTLNTEAFF. The CDR3 nucleotides are TGTGCCAGCATATGGACCCTGAACACTGAAGCTTTCTTT.

The V gene is TRBV14, the J gene TRBJ2-7; D perhaps matches TRBD2 (6 bases). The germline CDR1 and CDR2 sequences are SGHDN and FVKESK. CDR3 length: 15 residues. The V end was cut by 5 bases, the J end by 3 bases, with 17 bases between. CDR3: CASSGLGGPSYEQYF. The CDR3 DNA follows: TGTGCCAGCAGCGGGTTGGGGGGACCGAGCTACGAGCAGTACTTC. The whole variable domain, remainder taken from reference TRBV14 and TRBJ2-7, is EAGVTQFPSHSVIEKGQTVTLRCDPISGHDNLYWYRRVMGKEIKFLLHFVKESKQDESGMPNNRFLAERTGGTYSTLKVQPAELEDSGVYFCASSGLGGPSYEQYFGPGTRLTVT.

This clone was detected only a few times. The chain employs TRBV6-4 and TRBJ1-1, with 7 bases matching TRBD1. Losses at the gene ends were 5 bases for V and 5 bases for J; bases not matched to a gene: 5. The CDR3 runs to 13 residues. Germline CDR1 MRHNA, CDR2 SNTAGT. The CDR3 sequence: CASSTGVETEAFF. CDR3 bases: TGTGCCAGCAGTACAGGGGTGGAAACTGAAGCTTTCTTT.

The chain recombines TRBV7-9 with TRBJ1-3; D is possibly TRBD1 (6 bases). CDR1 is SEHNR and CDR2 is FQNEAQ in the germline V gene (reference sequence). The CDR3 sequence is 14 residues long. The V end lost 7 bases, the J end lost 0 bases, and 10 bases lay between the germline ends. The CDR3 sequence: CASTRTDSGNTIYF. The CDR3 bases are TGTGCCAGCACCCGGACAGACTCTGGAAACACCATATATTTT.

V usage is TRBV7-2 and J usage is TRBJ1-2, with 9 bases that match TRBD1. Germline V gene data show CDR1 as SGHTA and CDR2 as FQGNSA. CDR3 length: 12 amino acids. With 6 bases clipped from V and 6 bases from J, the junction kept 2 bases outside the gene matches. CDR3 nucleotide sequence: TGTGCCAGCAGAGGGACAGGGAATGGCTACACCTTC. It codes for CASRGTGNGYTF.

The CDR3 bases are TGTGCCAGCAGTTTCTTCGACAGTAACACTGAAGCTTTCTTT. It specifies CASSFFDSNTEAFF. The genes are TRBV27 and TRBJ1-1, with D perhaps matching TRBD1 (5 bases). The CDR3 loop spans 14 amino acids. V lost 3 bases and J lost 2, with 10 bases in between. Germline lookup yields CDR1 MNHEY and CDR2 SMNVEV (reference sequence).